Listed here are 2 T cell receptor beta chains from one sample, sequenced in a study of tumor and adjacent non-tumor tissue in lung cancer. A modified ARM-PCR protocol with three rounds of nested PCR amplified TCRbeta. TCRdb analysed the multiplex PCR reads with MiXCR anew, one entry per CDR3 protein. The sample records tens of thousands of distinct CDR3 sequences, roughly 70% being singletons. This sample's RNA came from whole unsorted tissue. The sample taken for sequencing was lung tumor tissue. These TCRs come from a woman aged 70-85 years with non-small cell lung cancer.

About this clonotype itself: A much larger clone differs from this one at a single base, so this may be a read error. The rearrangement joins TRBV28 to TRBJ2-3; a possible D gene is TRBD2 (7 bases). Germline V gene sequence: CDR1 MDHEN, CDR2 SYDVKM. This CDR3 region has 18 residues. Trimming shortened V by 3 bases and J by 1 base, and 20 bases separated the two germline ends. The DNA for the CDR3 is TGTGCCAGCAGTTTTCCCGGACTAGGGGGAGGGGGCACAGATACGCAGTATTTT. As protein: CASSFPGLGGGGTDTQYF.

This clonotype was picked up many times. The chain uses TRBV7-8 and TRBJ1-2; a weak D match, TRBD1 (6 bases). CDR3 length: 15 residues. Looked up from germline, CDR1 is SGHVS and CDR2 is FQNEAQ. V lost 7 bases and J lost 0, with 15 bases in between. CDR3 in amino acids: CASTPRTASNYGYTF. As DNA, the CDR3 is TGTGCCAGCACGCCACGGACAGCGTCTAACTATGGCTACACCTTC.